The T cell receptor beta chain under discussion was sequenced for a study of OX40 agonist ivuxolimab in advanced cancers. The table came from immunoSEQ multiplex PCR; TCRdb's copy has only in-frame clones and leaves some out. The table includes about 94,000 clones, around 94% detected once. The germline V and J ends were trimmed by 5 bases and 5 bases, with 7 bases remaining between them. The germline V gene has CDR1 SGHVS and CDR2 FQNEAQ. The CDR3 spans 12 residues. Patients had blood sampled at baseline and again on cycle 4 day 1 and cycle 7 day 1. The chain joins TRBV7-8 to TRBJ1-5, with D unclear. The receptor was derived from an adult with an advanced solid tumor such as melanoma, head and neck, liver or kidney cancer. Sequences were derived from CD4+ or CD8+ T cells sorted from blood, sampled in a trial of the OX40 agonist ivuxolimab. The CDR3 DNA sequence: TGTGCCAGCAGCCAACCTGATCAGCCCCAGCATTTT. Translation: CASSQPDQPQHF.